Listed here are 17 T cell receptor beta chains from one sample, sequenced in a study of blood T cell repertoires in COVID-19. Data came from immunoSEQ multiplex PCR; TCRdb stores just in-frame clones and leaves some out. The sample contains about 56,000 clones, 80% to 90% of which appear only once. The sample consisted of peripheral blood. These receptors originate from a woman of 80 years or more with acute or convalescent COVID-19.

This rearrangement joins TRBV2 to TRBJ2-7; 8 bases fit TRBD1. The V gene end was trimmed by 6 bases and the J gene end by 6 bases; junction bases not matched to a gene: 7. Germline assignment: CDR1 SNHLY and CDR2 FYNNEI. This CDR3 contains 13 residues. The CDR3 reads CASRAGGFGEQYF. DNA for the CDR3: TGTGCCAGCAGGGCAGGGGGCTTTGGCGAGCAGTACTTC.

V is TRBV6-5 and J is TRBJ1-6; D unclear. CDR3 length: 15 residues. Trimming pared 4 bases from V and 5 bases from J, leaving 12 bases between. Germline assignment: CDR1 MNHEY and CDR2 SVGAGI. Here the CDR3 reads CASSFSLPNNSPLHF. CDR3 coding DNA: TGTGCCAGCAGTTTTTCACTTCCAAATAATTCACCCCTCCACTTT.

The chain couples TRBV7-9 to TRBJ2-3; weak D call: TRBD2 (6 bases). Trimming pared 1 base from V and 1 base from J, leaving 12 bases between. The germline CDR1 and CDR2 sequences are SEHNR and FQNEAQ (reference sequence). The CDR3 extends over 16 amino acids. CDR3 DNA sequence: TGTGCCAGCAGCTTAGGAGGGACTGCCCGCACAGATACGCAGTATTTT. Translating gives CASSLGGTARTDTQYF. The variable domain in full, with the rest retrieved from reference TRBV7-9 and TRBJ2-3, is DTGVSQNPRHKITKRGQNVTFRCDPISEHNRLYWYRQTLGQGPEFLTYFQNEAQLEKSRLLSDRFSAERPKGSFSTLEIQRTEQGDSAMYLCASSLGGTARTDTQYFGPGTRLTVL.

This sequence joins TRBV5-4 and TRBJ2-7, with D possibly TRBD1 on 5 matching bases. CDR1 is SGHNT, CDR2 YYREEE, per germline (reference sequence). The CDR3 sequence is 13 residues long. Trimming cost V 3 bases and J 4 bases, with 11 bases left between them. CDR3 in DNA: TGTGCCAGCAGCTCCCCCAGGGTATACGAGCAGTACTTC. It yields the protein CASSSPRVYEQYF.

This chain connects TRBV19 to TRBJ1-2, with a weak D call TRBD1 (5 bases). The CDR3 runs 15 residues. V was shortened by 6 bases and J by 3 bases, with 17 bases between the two germline ends. CDR1 and CDR2 from the germline V gene are LNHDA and SQIVND (reference sequence). This CDR3 reads CASSPGGGVDYGYTF. The CDR3 DNA sequence: TGTGCCAGTAGCCCCGGCGGGGGGGTCGACTATGGCTACACCTTC.

This chain uses TRBV3-1 (or the pseudogene TRBV3-2) with TRBJ2-2, with D perhaps matching TRBD1 (5 bases). CDR3 length: 15 amino acids. V shed 1 base and J shed 1 base, with 7 bases lying between them. Germline V gene data show CDR1 as LGHDT and CDR2 as YNNKEL (reference sequence). CDR3 in DNA: TGTGCCAGCAGCCAAGTTAGGGGGAACACCGGGGAGCTGTTTTTT. Translating gives CASSQVRGNTGELFF.

The chain is built from TRBV15 and TRBJ1-1; no clear D gene. Trimming pared 8 bases from V and 1 base from J, leaving 11 bases between. Germline V lookup: CDR1 LNHNV, CDR2 YYDKDF (reference sequence). This CDR3 comprises 13 residues. The CDR3 spells CATGLRENTEAFF. The CDR3 DNA reads as TGTGCCACCGGTTTACGGGAGAACACTGAAGCTTTCTTT.

The rearrangement links TRBV21-1 to TRBJ2-3; TRBD2, the table's D call, was not compared with the DNA. TRBV21-1 corresponds to a pseudogene. This CDR3 has 15 residues. CDR3 region: CASNHGLGTTDTQYF. DNA of the CDR3: TGTGCCAGCAACCACGGACTGGGAACCACAGATACGCAGTATTTT.

The V gene is TRBV5-1, the J gene TRBJ2-1; D remains ambiguous. The CDR3 is made up of 11 amino acids. Germline V gives CDR1 SGHRS, CDR2 YFSETQ. Deletions cut 0 bases from V and 9 bases from J, with 4 bases between. CDR3 coding DNA: TGCGCCAGCAGCTTGGGACTTGAGCAGTTCTTC. Amino acid sequence: CASSLGLEQFF.

This rearrangement joins TRBV19 to TRBJ1-3; possible D gene TRBD1, 5 bases. The CDR3 is made up of 13 amino acids. Looked up from germline, CDR1 is LNHDA and CDR2 is SQIVND (reference sequence). The V gene lost 8 bases and the J gene lost 4 bases, with 12 bases spanning the gap. CDR3 bases: TGTGCCAGTGGGGGGGTACCGGGAAACACCATATATTTT. Protein product: CASGGVPGNTIYF.

J is TRBJ1-3 and V is TRBV30; TRBD1 might be the D (6 bases). The CDR3 has 15 amino acids. Germline CDR1 is GTSNPN and CDR2 is SVGIG (reference sequence). V shed 0 bases and J shed 0 bases, with 9 bases lying between them. The CDR3 DNA reads as TGTGCCTGGAGTGTACGAGGGGGCTCTGGAAACACCATATATTTT. The encoded protein is CAWSVRGGSGNTIYF.

This sequence joins TRBV5-1 and TRBJ1-2; no clear D. Looked up from germline, CDR1 is SGHRS and CDR2 is YFSETQ. The V end lost 4 bases, the J end lost 1 base, and 17 bases lay between the germline ends. This CDR3 has 16 amino acids. CDR3 coding DNA: TGCGCCAGCAGCCCGGAAACATCAGGTTTTAACTATGGCTACACCTTC. It is translated as CASSPETSGFNYGYTF.

This chain's CDR3 is CASSYSTGWWGYTF. DNA of the CDR3: TGTGCCAGCAGTTACAGTACAGGATGGTGGGGCTACACCTTC. The rearrangement links TRBV6-5 to TRBJ1-2; D is possibly TRBD1 (5 bases). This CDR3 spans 14 amino acids. Trimming stripped 2 bases from V and 8 bases from J, with 15 bases between. The germline gives CDR1 MNHEY, CDR2 SVGAGI.

The chain is built from TRBV19 and TRBJ1-6; 7 bases are a match to TRBD1. Germline V gene lookup returns CDR1 LNHDA and CDR2 SQIVND (reference sequence). The V segment lost 4 bases and the J segment 10 bases; nucleotides outside the gene matches: 10. The CDR3 is 15 amino acids. The CDR3 reads CASSTPGTVSSPLHF. CDR3 nucleotide sequence: TGTGCCAGTAGTACCCCCGGGACAGTGTCATCACCCCTCCACTTT. The variable domain in full, with the rest retrieved from reference TRBV19 and TRBJ1-6, is DGGITQSPKYLFRKEGQNVTLSCEQNLNHDAMYWYRQDPGQGLRLIYYSQIVNDFQKGDIAEGYSVSREKKESFPLTVTSAQKNPTAFYLCASSTPGTVSSPLHFGNGTRLTVT.

This clone came up a few times. The chain's CDR3 is CASSERNNYGYTF. CDR3 nucleotide sequence: TGTGCCAGCAGTGAGCGGAATAACTATGGCTACACCTTC. The chain recombines TRBV6-1 with TRBJ1-2; D gene unclear. The germline gives CDR1 MNHNS, CDR2 SASEGT. Trimming pared 3 bases from V and 1 base from J, leaving 6 bases between. The CDR3 has 13 amino acids.

This rearrangement joins TRBV24-1 to TRBJ2-3, with 8 bases that match TRBD2. CDR3 length equals 17 residues. Trimming took 0 bases from V and 2 from J; bases not matched to a gene: 6. CDR1 and CDR2 (germline): KGHDR, SFDVKD. This CDR3 is CATSDLVAGGDTDTQYF. The CDR3, as DNA: TGTGCCACCAGTGATTTGGTGGCGGGGGGTGACACAGATACGCAGTATTTT.

This rearrangement joins TRBV6-2 or TRBV6-3 to TRBJ1-5, with 8 nucleotides matching TRBD1. CDR1 and CDR2 from the germline V gene are MNHEY and SVGEGT. V dropped 4 bases and J dropped 1; count of bases not matched to a gene: 9. The length of the CDR3 is 17 residues. The CDR3 nucleotides are TGTGCCAGCAGTTTCAGACAGGGGTCGGTGAGCAATCAGCCCCAGCATTTT. Translation: CASSFRQGSVSNQPQHF.